This entry features one T cell receptor (beta chain) sequence. This clonotype was seen a handful of times. The antigen this receptor binds is unknown. The record has no base qualities; no much larger clone is one base away. The CDR3, cysteine through phenylalanine, is 18 amino acids long. Only the CDR3 region is kept as DNA, spanning 54 bases read in frame from base 1. Deletion took 5 bases off V and 0 bases off J, with a span of 20 bases between the germline ends. The germline V gene sets CDR1 to SGHAT and CDR2 to FQNNGV. The instrument was an Illumina HiSeq 2500. Quantitative 5'-RACE with molecular barcodes was the method used to prepare the TCR beta libraries. The paper's processing steps were these. Disease-linked TCR variants were identified with a new computational method built on a probabilistic model of VDJ rearrangement. The public reads were run again by TCRdb, first through fastp at Q25 and then through MiXCR, and only productive beta chains were kept. Each CDR3 protein appears once, grouped with its most common genes and DNA. The V and J calls and clone size come from TCRdb's table, not from the authors' own analysis. The sample records fewer than 400,000 distinct CDR3 sequences, 20% to 25% of which are singletons. The top ten clonotypes cover about 17% of the sample.

The data were obtained in a study of CD8 T cells in ankylosing spondylitis (TCRdb year 2017). Background for the entire study: The study set out to find disease-linked TCR variants by profiling T cell receptor beta repertoires in ankylosing spondylitis patients and healthy donors. The whole study cohort included over a hundred healthy donors and around 24 ankylosing spondylitis patients. Peripheral blood samples were taken, and synovial fluid was additionally collected from ankylosing spondylitis patients.

Results and caveats for the whole study, not just this receptor: Significant enrichment of the disease-linked clones was reported in matched synovial fluid samples from ankylosing spondylitis patients. Blood from ankylosing spondylitis patients appeared to be characterized by a TCR beta motif composed of eight highly homologous amino acid variants. A CD8+ phenotype was shown by the disease-linked clones, which were found at relatively low frequencies in peripheral blood. Some motif variants had previously been reported in the synovial fluid and blood of reactive arthritis patients, which suggests shared mechanisms of disease initiation.

The origin of this receptor is a male donor with ankylosing spondylitis. The chain couples TRBV11-2 to TRBJ2-1; matching of 7 bases hints at TRBD1 as the D gene. The sequencing sample was made of blood, either unsorted or a sorted T cell fraction (not recorded which). The CDR3: CASSRDSWGVSSYNEQFF. The nucleotides are TGTGCCAGCAGCAGGGACAGCTGGGGGGTAAGCTCCTACAATGAGCAGTTCTTC.